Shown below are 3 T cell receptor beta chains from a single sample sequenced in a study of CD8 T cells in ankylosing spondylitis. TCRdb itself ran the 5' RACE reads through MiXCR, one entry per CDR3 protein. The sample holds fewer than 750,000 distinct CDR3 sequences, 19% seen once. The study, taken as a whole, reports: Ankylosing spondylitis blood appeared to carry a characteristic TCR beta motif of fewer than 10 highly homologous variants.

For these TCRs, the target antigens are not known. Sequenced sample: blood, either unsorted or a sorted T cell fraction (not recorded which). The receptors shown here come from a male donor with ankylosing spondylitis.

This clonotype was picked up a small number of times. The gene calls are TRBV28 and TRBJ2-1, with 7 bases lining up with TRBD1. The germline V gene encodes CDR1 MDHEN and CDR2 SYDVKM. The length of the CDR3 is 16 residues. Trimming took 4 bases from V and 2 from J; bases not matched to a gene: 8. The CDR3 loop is CASSSMATGTYNEQFF. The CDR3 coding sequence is TGTGCCAGCAGTTCCATGGCGACAGGGACCTACAATGAGCAGTTCTTC.

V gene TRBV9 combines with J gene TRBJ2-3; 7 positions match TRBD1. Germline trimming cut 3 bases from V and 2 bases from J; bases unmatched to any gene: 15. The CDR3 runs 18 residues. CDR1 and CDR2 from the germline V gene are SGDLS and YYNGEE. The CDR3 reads CASSALLKTGDHTDTQYF. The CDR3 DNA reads TGTGCCAGCAGCGCCCTCCTCAAAACAGGGGACCACACAGATACGCAGTATTTT. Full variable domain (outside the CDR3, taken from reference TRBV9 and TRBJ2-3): DSGVTQTPKHLITATGQRVTLRCSPRSGDLSVYWYQQSLDQGLQFLIQYYNGEERAKGNILERFSAQQFPDLHSELNLSSLELGDSALYFCASSALLKTGDHTDTQYFGPGTRLTVL.

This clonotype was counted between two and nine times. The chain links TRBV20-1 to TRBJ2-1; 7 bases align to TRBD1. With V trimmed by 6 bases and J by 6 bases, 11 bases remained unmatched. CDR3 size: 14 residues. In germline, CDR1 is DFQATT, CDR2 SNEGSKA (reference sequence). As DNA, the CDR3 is TGCAGTGCCAGAACCCTCGGACAGGCCAATGAGCAGTTCTTC. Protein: CSARTLGQANEQFF.